The entry that follows covers one T cell receptor beta chain sequence. Its antigen is as yet unknown. The data are from a study of shared clonotypes between healthy human individuals. Study findings and constraints: Sharing across a few donors was seen in around 5.1% of naive CD4 clonotypes. Clonotypes which were not shared had lower generation probabilities than clonotypes that all four donors shared.

The donors, healthy adults who were HIV-negative, had experienced no recent acute infections or vaccinations. Investigators divided CD4+ cells into CD45RA+ naive and CD45RA-negative memory subsets. Libraries were prepared by immunoSEQ multiplex PCR; TCRdb keeps only in-frame clonotypes and omits some of them. Of hundreds of thousands of clones in the sample, over 65% were seen once. The CDR3 runs 15 residues. Per the germline V gene, CDR1 is KGHSH and CDR2 is LQKENI. With 3 bases clipped from V and 6 bases from J, the junction kept 9 bases outside the gene matches. The rearrangement links TRBV18 to TRBJ2-7; 9 bases fit TRBD2. The receptor's source is a young woman in good health. The material sequenced was memory CD4+ T cells sorted from blood. This sample's subset: CD45RA-negative fraction. CDR3 coding DNA: TGTGCCAGCTCACCGGGGAGCGGGAGGACTGCCGAGCAGTACTTC. Residues: CASSPGSGRTAEQYF.